These 32 T cell receptor beta chains came from one sample sequenced in a study of long-term antiretroviral therapy in people with HIV. Version v3.0 of the immunoSEQ assay was performed at survey level. TCRdb's copy holds only in-frame clones and misses some; the assay was immunoSEQ multiplex PCR. This table has about 19,000 clones, around 80% appearing once. Here the sequenced sample was unsorted PBMCs, taken 0.5 years before starting antiretroviral therapy. These receptors were obtained from a woman between 45 and 60 years old with HIV.

V usage is TRBV6-5 and J usage is TRBJ2-2; TRBD1 might be the D (6 bases). Germline CDR1 and CDR2: MNHEY and SVGAGI. Trimming removed 6 bases from V and 3 bases from J, with 14 bases in between. This CDR3 is built from 15 residues. The CDR3 here is CASREPRGYTGELFF. DNA of the CDR3: TGTGCCAGCAGAGAACCCAGGGGTTACACCGGGGAGCTGTTTTTT.

The gene calls are TRBV18 and TRBJ2-5; D gene uncertain. V was pared by 3 bases and J by 5 bases, with 10 bases between. CDR1 is KGHSH, CDR2 LQKENI, per germline. The CDR3 is 13 residues long. For the CDR3, the DNA is TGTGCCAGCTCACCCACGGCAGAGGAGACCCAGTACTTC. Its protein product is CASSPTAEETQYF.

This chain uses TRBV20-1 with TRBJ2-5; D remains ambiguous. The CDR3 extends over 11 amino acids. V shed 5 bases and J shed 0 bases, with 4 bases lying between them. From germline, CDR1 is DFQATT and CDR2 SNEGSKA (reference sequence). CDR3 protein: CSAEHQETQYF. CDR3 bases: TGCAGTGCTGAGCACCAAGAGACCCAGTACTTC.

CDR3 DNA: TGCGCCAGCAGCTTAGGACAGGGAGGCGAGCAGTACGTC. Amino acid sequence: CASSLGQGGEQYV. The chain has TRBV5-1 and TRBJ2-7; 8 bases agree with TRBD1. CDR1 SGHRS and CDR2 YFSETQ come from the germline V gene. Losses at the gene ends were 2 bases for V and 6 bases for J; bases not matched to a gene: 4. The CDR3 runs to 13 residues.

The chain carries TRBV10-3 and TRBJ2-2; D unresolved. The length of the CDR3 is 14 residues. The germline V and J ends were trimmed by 6 bases and 3 bases, with 11 bases remaining between them. Germline-derived CDR1 and CDR2 are ENHRY and SYGVKD. The CDR3 sequence is CAIRPPSHTGELFF. CDR3 DNA: TGTGCCATCAGGCCCCCGTCGCACACCGGGGAGCTGTTTTTT.

The chain couples TRBV10-2 to TRBJ2-7; 9 bases line up with TRBD1. The V gene end was trimmed by 0 bases and the J gene end by 6 bases; junction bases not matched to a gene: 9. CDR1 is WSHSY and CDR2 is SAAADI in the germline V gene. The CDR3 spans 16 residues. The CDR3 coding sequence is TGCGCCAGCAGTGAGTCGAATTGGGACAGGGCAGGCGAGCAGTACGTC. It specifies CASSESNWDRAGEQYV.

This clone is medium-sized (0.01 to 0.1%) by share. The gene calls are TRBV6-1 and TRBJ2-7; perhaps TRBD1 as D (6 bases). The V gene's germline CDR1 is MNHNS and CDR2 SASEGT. The CDR3 consists of 12 residues. Trimming shortened V by 6 bases and J by 0 bases, and 6 bases separated the two germline ends. CDR3 in DNA: TGTGCCAGCAGACAGGGCTCCTACGAGCAGTACTTC. Translated: CASRQGSYEQYF.

V and J are TRBV9 and TRBJ2-3; 8 nucleotides line up with TRBD1. Germline V gene sequence: CDR1 SGDLS, CDR2 YYNGEE. V lost 0 bases to trimming and J lost 0 bases; unmatched junction nucleotides: 6. The length of the CDR3 is 17 residues. This CDR3 is CASSVGQGTPSTDTQYF. The CDR3 bases are TGTGCCAGCAGCGTAGGACAGGGGACTCCTAGCACAGATACGCAGTATTTT.

V and J are TRBV6-5 and TRBJ2-7; 11 bases map to TRBD2. J lost 6 bases, V lost 6 bases, and 10 bases had no gene match. There are 15 residues in the CDR3. Germline assignment: CDR1 MNHEY and CDR2 SVGAGI. CDR3 sequence: CASRPLAGGPVEQYV. DNA of the CDR3: TGTGCCAGCAGACCCTTAGCGGGGGGGCCGGTCGAGCAGTACGTC.

This chain joins TRBV9 and TRBJ2-3; TRBD2 matches 9 bases. Germline V gene lookup returns CDR1 SGDLS and CDR2 YYNGEE. The CDR3 has 16 amino acids. V gave up 3 bases and J gave up 5 bases; unmatched junction bases: 10. The CDR3 sequence: CASSASIAGAGDTQYF. The CDR3 DNA is TGTGCCAGCAGCGCATCTATAGCGGGGGCGGGAGATACGCAGTATTTT.

This clone appeared a single time. The rearrangement uses TRBV7-9 and TRBJ2-1; D gene uncertain. V dropped 7 bases and J dropped 8 bases, with 18 bases sitting between them. Germline V gives CDR1 SEHNR, CDR2 FQNEAQ (reference sequence). The CDR3 consists of 14 residues. The CDR3 spells CASNPIETRDEQFF. The CDR3 DNA sequence: TGTGCCAGCAATCCAATTGAAACGAGAGATGAGCAGTTCTTC.

The J gene is TRBJ1-4, the V gene TRBV6-1, with D hard to call. V lost 2 bases and J lost 7, with 11 bases in between. CDR1 MNHNS and CDR2 SASEGT come from the germline V gene. The CDR3 is made up of 14 amino acids. CDR3 in DNA: TGTGCCAGCAGTGAAAACAGCTATACTGAAAAACTGTTTTTT. It translates to CASSENSYTEKLFF.

This chain links TRBV5-6 with TRBJ1-1; D call uncertain. In germline, CDR1 is SGHDT, CDR2 YYEEEE. The V and J ends lost 2 bases and 3 bases respectively, with 14 bases between them. This CDR3 has 15 residues. In nucleotides, the CDR3 is TGTGCCAGCAGCTTTATTGGAGAGTGGGACACTGAAGCTTTCTTT. Amino acid sequence: CASSFIGEWDTEAFF.

This chain connects TRBV11-2 to TRBJ1-1, with a weak D call TRBD1 (6 bases). Germline CDR1 and CDR2: SGHAT and FQNNGV. V dropped 7 bases and J dropped 2 bases, with 17 bases sitting between them. CDR3 length equals 15 residues. The CDR3 DNA is TGTGCCAGCACCCCCTTAAGGACAGCTAACACTGAAGCTTTCTTT. Protein product: CASTPLRTANTEAFF.

This clone was observed once. The chain recombines TRBV6-5 with TRBJ1-4; D unresolved. V shed 2 bases and J shed 0 bases, with 10 bases lying between them. CDR3 length: 16 amino acids. CDR1 and CDR2 from the germline V gene are MNHEY and SVGAGI. CDR3 protein: CASSYAVRTTNEKLFF. In DNA, the CDR3 is TGTGCCAGCAGTTACGCAGTAAGGACAACTAATGAAAAACTGTTTTTT.

The V gene is TRBV30, the J gene TRBJ1-4; D gene unclear. Trimming cost V 0 bases and J 0 bases, with 14 bases left between them. This CDR3 is 17 amino acids long. Germline values: CDR1 GTSNPN, CDR2 SVGIG (reference sequence). The CDR3 nucleotides read TGTGCCTGGAGTGTAGATTGGGGAAGAGCAACTAATGAAAAACTGTTTTTT. It specifies CAWSVDWGRATNEKLFF.

This clone was counted a few times. The chain joins TRBV6-1 to TRBJ2-7; possible D gene TRBD1, 5 bases. Trimming took off 1 base at V and 5 bases at J, with 12 bases between the two ends. The CDR3 consists of 14 residues. Per the germline V gene, CDR1 is MNHNS and CDR2 is SASEGT. CDR3 nucleotide sequence: TGTGCCAGCAGTGAAGTCGCAGGGAACCACGAGCAGTACTTC. Translated: CASSEVAGNHEQYF.

The gene calls are TRBV30 and TRBJ1-1; no definite D call. V was clipped by 7 bases and J by 5 bases, with 14 bases between them. The length of the CDR3 is 12 residues. CDR1 GTSNPN and CDR2 SVGIG come from the germline V gene (reference sequence). The CDR3 bases are TGTGCCTCAGATCCTCTAGGGACTGAAGCTTTCTTT. Encoded protein: CASDPLGTEAFF.

The V gene is TRBV2, the J gene TRBJ2-2; D remains unclear. With 8 bases removed from V and 5 bases from J, the gap between germline ends came to 9 bases. In germline, CDR1 is SNHLY, CDR2 FYNNEI. The length of the CDR3 is 12 residues. The DNA for the CDR3 is TGTGCCAGCGGTTTGGAGACCGGGGAGCTGTTTTTT. This translates into CASGLETGELFF. The full variable domain, completed using reference TRBV2 and TRBJ2-2, is EPEVTQTPSHQVTQMGQEVILRCVPISNHLYFYWYRQILGQKVEFLVSFYNNEISEKSEIFDDQFSVERPDGSNFTLKIRSTKLEDSAMYFCASGLETGELFFGEGSRLTVL.

The CDR3 bases are TGTGCCAGCAGCAAAGCTCTAGCGGGGGCCCGCCCCTACGAGCAGTACGTC. It encodes CASSKALAGARPYEQYV. This chain connects TRBV21-1 to TRBJ2-7; TRBD2, the table's D call, was not compared with the DNA. TRBV21-1 constitutes a pseudogene. This CDR3 is 17 amino acids long.

CDR3 in amino acids: CASGLRTEAFF. CDR3 DNA sequence: TGTGCTAGTGGTTTAAGGACTGAAGCTTTCTTT. The chain links TRBV12-5 to TRBJ1-1; D gene ambiguous. V was cut by 3 bases and J by 5 bases, with 4 bases left in between. This CDR3 comprises 11 residues. Germline V gene lookup returns CDR1 LGHNT and CDR2 FRNRAP.

The V gene is TRBV19, the J gene TRBJ1-1; D remains unclear. Trimming removed 4 bases from V and 0 bases from J, with 9 bases in between. The CDR3 loop spans 14 amino acids. CDR1 is LNHDA and CDR2 is SQIVND in the germline V gene (reference sequence). The CDR3 spells CASSSGLLNTEAFF. The CDR3 DNA follows: TGTGCCAGTAGTAGCGGACTCCTGAACACTGAAGCTTTCTTT.

The chain uses TRBV7-6 and TRBJ1-4; D gene uncertain. CDR1 is SGHVS, CDR2 FNYEAQ, per germline. V was pared by 5 bases and J by 4 bases, with 11 bases between. CDR3 length equals 14 residues. For the CDR3, the DNA is TGTGCCAGCAGCGCACCTCCTAGTAATGAAAAACTGTTTTTT. This encodes CASSAPPSNEKLFF. Variable domain in full (rest from reference TRBV7-6 and TRBJ1-4): GAGVSQSPRYKVTKRGQDVALRCDPISGHVSLYWYRQALGQGPEFLTYFNYEAQQDKSGLPNDRFSAERPEGSISTLTIQRTEQRDSAMYRCASSAPPSNEKLFFGSGTQLSVL.

The V gene is TRBV6-7, the J gene TRBJ1-5, with 7 bases identical to TRBD1. TRBV6-7 is annotated as an ORF whose role is uncertain. CDR3 length: 15 amino acids. Germline trimming cut 7 bases from V and 0 bases from J; bases unmatched to any gene: 6. The CDR3: CASIIGTASNQPQHF. CDR3 DNA sequence: TGTGCCAGCATCATCGGGACAGCTAGCAATCAGCCCCAGCATTTT.

The CDR3 protein is CASTLTGQYIQETQYF. The CDR3 coding sequence is TGCGCCAGCACTCTCACCGGACAGTATATCCAAGAGACCCAGTACTTC. The chain is built from TRBV23-1 and TRBJ2-5, with D possibly TRBD1 on 6 matching bases. TRBV23-1 is known as an ORF, though its function is uncertain. This CDR3 has 16 amino acids. V lost 7 bases and J 1 base, leaving 19 bases between the germline ends.

In DNA, the CDR3 is TGTGCCAGCAACGACAGGGGGAACATTCAGTACTTC. The encoded protein is CASNDRGNIQYF. The chain combines TRBV27 with TRBJ2-4; TRBD1 matches at 9 bases. V gave up 7 bases and J gave up 7 bases; unmatched junction bases: 2. The CDR3 consists of 12 residues. Germline loops: CDR1 MNHEY, CDR2 SMNVEV (reference sequence).

The V gene is TRBV25-1, the J gene TRBJ2-3; possibly TRBD1 or TRBD2 for D (5 bases each). The V end was cut by 2 bases, the J end by 4 bases, with 10 bases between. Germline V gene sequence: CDR1 MGHDK, CDR2 SYGVNS. The CDR3 contains 14 residues. The CDR3 DNA reads TGTGCCAGCAGTGAAGGGGACCAGGCAGATACGCAGTATTTT. Translation gives CASSEGDQADTQYF.

This clone was counted a few times. The chain has TRBV7-9 and TRBJ2-1, with D perhaps matching TRBD1 (6 bases). Looked up from germline, CDR1 is SEHNR and CDR2 is FQNEAQ (reference sequence). This CDR3 comprises 16 residues. Trimming stripped 5 bases from V and 6 bases from J, with 20 bases between. CDR3 DNA: TGTGCCAGCAGCCCTAACCAGGGCCAGGGGACCAATGAGCAGTTCTTC. It specifies CASSPNQGQGTNEQFF.

The CDR3 bases are TGTGCCAGCAGCTTATTGAGGAATAGCAATCAGCCCCAGCATTTT. It is translated as CASSLLRNSNQPQHF. The chain couples TRBV7-2 to TRBJ1-5; D not certain. V was cut by 2 bases and J by 0 bases, with 8 bases left in between. The CDR3 contains 15 residues. Germline V gene data show CDR1 as SGHTA and CDR2 as FQGNSA.

The chain's CDR3 is CASRSDRGPGYTF. The CDR3 bases are TGTGCCAGCAGATCCGACAGGGGGCCCGGCTACACCTTC. This chain uses TRBV6-5 with TRBJ1-2, with 10 bases lining up with TRBD1. The CDR3 covers 13 residues. V shed 6 bases, J shed 8 bases, and the junction held 6 bases outside the gene matches. CDR1 is MNHEY, CDR2 SVGAGI, per germline.

This chain links TRBV6-6 with TRBJ2-3, with unresolved D. CDR1 MNHNY and CDR2 SVGAGI come from the germline V gene (reference sequence). Between the trimmed V and J ends, which lost 7 bases and 0 bases, there was a span of 5 bases. The CDR3 runs 12 residues. The CDR3 region is CASTQSTDTQYF. DNA for the CDR3: TGTGCCAGCACCCAGAGCACAGATACGCAGTATTTT.

This clone was seen a few times. The V call is TRBV6-1, the J call TRBJ1-1; D gene uncertain. Germline V gene sequence: CDR1 MNHNS, CDR2 SASEGT. Trimming removed 8 bases at V and 4 bases at J, with 14 bases between. The length of the CDR3 is 13 residues. CDR3 region: CASPPQAGTEAFF. In DNA form, the CDR3 reads TGTGCCAGCCCCCCCCAGGCGGGCACTGAAGCTTTCTTT.